Shown below are 22 T cell receptor beta chains from a single sample sequenced in a study of shared clonotypes between healthy human individuals. TCRdb's table, derived via immunoSEQ multiplex PCR, lists solely in-frame clones and lacks some. The sample includes nearly 1,000,000 clones, approximately 80% of them seen just once. Sequenced material: memory CD4+ T cells sorted from blood. The subset denotes: CD45RA-negative fraction. All receptors come from a man between 18 and 29 years old in good health.

Concerning this clone: Other nucleotide sequences from this sample produce the same CDR3. This chain joins TRBV28 and TRBJ1-2; D not certain. This CDR3 has 14 amino acids. Germline values: CDR1 MDHEN, CDR2 SYDVKM. V was cut by 4 bases and J by 0 bases, with 9 bases left in between. This CDR3 reads CASSYEGANYGYTF. CDR3 nucleotides: TGTGCCAGCAGTTATGAGGGAGCTAACTATGGCTACACCTTC.

This chain uses TRBV5-1 with TRBJ1-2; the match to TRBD1 covers 7 bases. J was trimmed by 4 bases and V by 4 bases; bases with no gene match: 7. The CDR3 covers 14 residues. The germline V gene has CDR1 SGHRS and CDR2 YFSETQ. The CDR3 region has the DNA TGCGCCAGCAGCCTCGAAGGGGGCGGCTATGGCTACACCTTC. Its protein is CASSLEGGGYGYTF.

The chain couples TRBV29-1 to TRBJ2-3; a weak D match, TRBD2 (6 bases). This CDR3 region has 10 residues. Trimming removed 7 bases from V and 5 bases from J, with 7 bases in between. CDR1 and CDR2 from the germline V gene are SQVTM and ANQGSEA. The CDR3 DNA reads as TGCAGCGGGGAGGAAGATACGCAGTATTTT. As protein: CSGEEDTQYF.

The rearrangement links TRBV18 to TRBJ1-4; D is unclear. Germline assignment: CDR1 KGHSH and CDR2 LQKENI. V was trimmed by 3 bases and J by 0 bases, leaving 11 bases between them. CDR3 size: 16 residues. Here the CDR3 reads CASSPEYAATNEKLFF. CDR3 nucleotide sequence: TGTGCCAGCTCACCTGAATACGCAGCAACTAATGAAAAACTGTTTTTT.

This clone has just a few counts. The chain employs TRBV7-3 and TRBJ2-2, with no clear D. The CDR3 runs to 14 residues. V was shortened by 2 bases and J by 1 base, with 5 bases between the two germline ends. Germline V gene sequence: CDR1 SGHTA, CDR2 FQGTGA. For the CDR3, the DNA is TGTGCCAGCAGCTTATTACAGAACACCGGGGAGCTGTTTTTT. Encoded protein: CASSLLQNTGELFF.

The chain recombines TRBV20-1 with TRBJ1-2; no reliable D call. This CDR3 is built from 11 residues. With 0 bases removed from V and 7 bases from J, the gap between germline ends came to 6 bases. Germline lookup yields CDR1 DFQATT and CDR2 SNEGSKA (reference sequence). In nucleotides, the CDR3 is TGCAGTGCTAGAGAAGCGGCTGGCTACACCTTC. It specifies CSAREAAGYTF.

The chain has TRBV28 and TRBJ2-7; 12 nucleotides line up with TRBD1. This CDR3 is 16 amino acids long. Germline assignment: CDR1 MDHEN and CDR2 SYDVKM. J lost 4 bases, V lost 6 bases, and 10 bases had no gene match. CDR3 DNA: TGTGCCAGCAGACCGAATCCGGGACAGGGGGCTTACGAGCAGTACTTC. This translates into CASRPNPGQGAYEQYF. Using reference TRBV28 and TRBJ2-7 for the parts outside the CDR3, the full variable domain is DVKVTQSSRYLVKRTGEKVFLECVQDMDHENMFWYRQDPGLGLRLIYFSYDVKMKEKGDIPEGYSVSREKKERFSLILESASTNQTSMYLCASRPNPGQGAYEQYFGPGTRLTVT.

The gene calls are TRBV5-1 and TRBJ2-1; D gene unclear. Deletions cut 3 bases from V and 7 bases from J, with 23 bases between. The CDR3 contains 17 residues. The germline CDR1 and CDR2 sequences are SGHRS and YFSETQ. CDR3 DNA: TGCGCCAGCAGCTGGACGGGCTTTAGCTTCTCTTCTAATGAGCAGTTCTTC. Encoded protein: CASSWTGFSFSSNEQFF.

This clone was recorded a few times. The CDR3 region has the DNA TGTGCCATGGGAGATACGCAGTATTTT. Translated, it gives CAMGDTQYF. The chain joins TRBV21-1 to TRBJ2-3. TRBV21-1 is termed a pseudogene. CDR3 size: 9 residues.

This chain uses TRBV28 with TRBJ2-7; 10 nucleotides align to TRBD1. Germline V CDR1 and CDR2: MDHEN, SYDVKM. The CDR3 covers 14 residues. With V trimmed by 5 bases and J by 5 bases, 6 bases remained unmatched. The chain's CDR3 is CASSRQGAGNEQYF. The CDR3 nucleotides read TGTGCCAGCAGTCGACAGGGGGCGGGCAACGAGCAGTACTTC.

V is TRBV13 and J is TRBJ2-4; possibly TRBD1 for D (5 bases). V was pared by 2 bases and J by 1 base, with 18 bases between. Germline V gene sequence: CDR1 PRHDT, CDR2 FYEKMQ (reference sequence). The CDR3 is 18 residues long. The CDR3 loop is CASSLSWNQGRAKNIQYF. The CDR3 coding sequence is TGTGCCAGCAGCTTAAGTTGGAATCAGGGAAGGGCCAAAAACATTCAGTACTTC.

The V and J genes are TRBV12-5 and TRBJ2-5; D gene ambiguous. V lost 5 bases to trimming and J lost 3 bases, with 4 bases between them. This CDR3 is 11 amino acids long. CDR1 LGHNT and CDR2 FRNRAP come from the germline V gene. The CDR3 region is CASGIEETQYF. The CDR3 DNA is TGTGCTAGTGGTATCGAAGAGACCCAGTACTTC.

The genes are TRBV2 and TRBJ1-2, with D unclear. Germline loops: CDR1 SNHLY, CDR2 FYNNEI. The CDR3 contains 15 residues. Trimming shortened V by 6 bases and J by 1 base, and 15 bases separated the two germline ends. The CDR3: CASRREAEHNYGYTF. The CDR3 region has the DNA TGTGCCAGCAGGAGGGAGGCAGAACATAACTATGGCTACACCTTC.

The gene calls are TRBV19 and TRBJ2-7, with D perhaps TRBD1 (6 bases). The CDR3 contains 14 residues. The V end was cut by 3 bases, the J end by 2 bases, with 11 bases between. Germline V gives CDR1 LNHDA, CDR2 SQIVND (reference sequence). In DNA form, the CDR3 reads TGTGCCAGTAGTATTGTCACAGGGCCCTACGAGCAGTACTTC. Translated, it gives CASSIVTGPYEQYF.

This chain links TRBV11-2 with TRBJ2-1; D is ambiguous. Trimming cost V 1 base and J 6 bases, with 7 bases left between them. The CDR3 sequence is 13 residues long. CDR1 and CDR2 from the germline V gene are SGHAT and FQNNGV. This CDR3 reads CASSLGEVNEQFF. In nucleotides, the CDR3 is TGTGCCAGCAGCTTAGGTGAGGTCAATGAGCAGTTCTTC.

Regarding this clone: The sample carries other DNA sequences with the same CDR3. The CDR3 DNA follows: TGCGCCAGCAGCCAAGGCGGGATCAGCACAGATACGCAGTATTTT. The encoded protein is CASSQGGISTDTQYF. V is TRBV4-1 and J is TRBJ2-3, with D possibly TRBD2 on 6 matching bases. Trimming shortened V by 1 base and J by 0 bases, and 8 bases separated the two germline ends. Germline CDR1 is MGHRA and CDR2 is YSYEKL. CDR3 length equals 15 residues.

The CDR3 DNA follows: TGTGCCACCAGCAGAGTTGGTGCGGGGAACTCTGGAAACACCATATATTTT. It is translated as CATSRVGAGNSGNTIYF. The genes are TRBV15 and TRBJ1-3; no clear D gene. Germline V gene data show CDR1 as LNHNV and CDR2 as YYDKDF (reference sequence). Trimming removed 1 base at V and 0 bases at J, with 13 bases between. The CDR3 extends over 17 amino acids.

The chain has TRBV6-5 and TRBJ2-3, with 9 bases aligning to TRBD2. The CDR3 contains 15 residues. V was pared by 4 bases and J by 3 bases, with 5 bases of the junction left unmatched. In germline, CDR1 is MNHEY, CDR2 SVGAGI. In DNA form, the CDR3 reads TGTGCCAGCAGTTTATCTAGCGGGATAACAGATACGCAGTATTTT. Translating it yields CASSLSSGITDTQYF.

This clone was observed once. CDR3 amino acids: CASVDRVADTQYF. CDR3 nucleotides: TGTGCCAGCGTGGACAGGGTGGCAGATACGCAGTATTTT. This chain connects TRBV6-6 to TRBJ2-3; TRBD1 agrees at 8 bases. The CDR3 runs to 13 residues. Germline lookup yields CDR1 MNHNY and CDR2 SVGAGI (reference sequence). V dropped 8 bases and J dropped 4; count of bases not matched to a gene: 5.

This clone was recorded a few times. The genes are TRBV19 and TRBJ1-4, with a possible D match to TRBD1 (5 bases). Germline loops: CDR1 LNHDA, CDR2 SQIVND (reference sequence). V lost 4 bases and J lost 3, with 12 bases in between. The CDR3 is 15 amino acids. CDR3 in DNA: TGTGCCAGTAGTACCCAGGGTATTCCTAATGAAAAACTGTTTTTT. Amino acid sequence: CASSTQGIPNEKLFF. The full variable domain, with the rest looked up from reference TRBV19 and TRBJ1-4, is DGGITQSPKYLFRKEGQNVTLSCEQNLNHDAMYWYRQDPGQGLRLIYYSQIVNDFQKGDIAEGYSVSREKKESFPLTVTSAQKNPTAFYLCASSTQGIPNEKLFFGSGTQLSVL.

J is TRBJ2-3 and V is TRBV5-1; TRBD2 is a possible D gene (7 bases). Germline values: CDR1 SGHRS, CDR2 YFSETQ. Trimming took 4 bases from V and 5 from J, leaving 17 bases between them. CDR3 length: 15 amino acids. The CDR3 is CASSLEGGPIDTQYF. CDR3 nucleotides: TGCGCCAGCAGCCTTGAGGGGGGGCCGATAGATACGCAGTATTTT.

This clone has only one observation. Other nucleotide sequences from this sample produce the same CDR3. V and J are TRBV9 and TRBJ2-5; the match to TRBD2 covers 15 bases. The CDR3 has 16 amino acids. CDR1 SGDLS and CDR2 YYNGEE come from the germline V gene. The V and J ends lost 2 bases and 2 bases, in that order; junction bases with no gene match: 1. The CDR3 nucleotides are TGTGCCAGCAGCGTCGGGACTAGCGGGGGGCAAGAGACCCAGTACTTC. Translating it yields CASSVGTSGGQETQYF.